Here is one TCR beta chain with its context. Caucasian adults residing in Nashville, Tennessee made up all the donors. The data were obtained in a study of shared clonotypes between healthy human individuals. Across the whole study: The donors, a couple of women and a few men, were aged 18 to 49.

Researchers ran the assay at a deep level. Ten immunoSEQ deep assay plates were used to sequence the DNA of unsorted PBMCs. Profiling relied on immunoSEQ multiplex PCR, and the TCRdb table lists in-frame clones only, not all of them. The sample lists approximately 470,000 clones; about 84% were seen once. The CDR3 has 15 amino acids. V was clipped by 6 bases and J by 5 bases; unmatched bases: 8. CDR1 KGHSH and CDR2 LQKENI come from the germline V gene. The J gene is TRBJ2-5, the V gene TRBV18, with 11 nucleotides matching TRBD2. Sequenced material: PBMCs. The sequence was obtained from a woman aged 40 to 55 in good health. Some clones in this sample may be carry-over from other donors' samples. DNA for the CDR3: TGTGCCAGCTCGCAACTAGCGGGAGTTTGGGAGACCCAGTACTTC. Translation gives CASSQLAGVWETQYF. The full variable domain, rest sourced from reference TRBV18 and TRBJ2-5, is NAGVMQNPRHLVRRRGQEARLRCSPMKGHSHVYWYRQLPEEGLKFMVYLQKENIIDESGMPKERFSAEFPKEGPSILRIQQVVRGDSAAYFCASSQLAGVWETQYFGPGTRLLVL.